The 22 T cell receptor beta chains given below trace back to one sample, sequenced in a study of T cell clonality in common variable immunodeficiency. The method was immunoSEQ multiplex PCR; TCRdb's version includes in-frame clones alone and lacks a portion of them. The specimen has over 55,000 clones, none found just once. Sequenced: peripheral blood mononuclear cells. Receptors originate from a person aged 18-70 years in good health.

This clone occurred a few times. The read finishes 3 residues shy of the CDR3 end, and the germline J gene is used to complete it. The genes are TRBV11-2 and TRBJ2-5; 8 bases agree with TRBD1. Germline assignment: CDR1 SGHAT and CDR2 FQNNGV. The length of the CDR3 is 15 residues. Trimming took 3 bases from V and 5 from J; bases not matched to a gene: 8. Incomplete CDR3 DNA: TGTGCCAGCAGCTTGGCCCAGGGGGCTTGGGAGACC. It yields the protein CASSLAQGAWET. The entire CDR3 protein reads CASSLAQGAWETQYF.

This clone has ten or more counts. Read coverage stops 3 residues before the CDR3 terminus; the germline J gene supplies the remainder. The chain has TRBV5-1 and TRBJ1-2, with D perhaps TRBD1 (5 bases). Germline V CDR1 and CDR2: SGHRS, YFSETQ. The CDR3 contains 16 residues. Trimming stripped 0 bases from V and 6 bases from J, with 18 bases between. CDR3 bases read: TGCGCCAGCAGCTTGGATGGACAAATAGGACCTCATGGC. It translates to CASSLDGQIGPHG. In full, the CDR3 reads CASSLDGQIGPHGYTF.

This clone was seen ten or more times. Relative to the germline gene, one junction end is altered; a read error may explain this. The CDR3 goes on 3 residues after the read ends, and that part is filled in from the germline J gene. This chain links TRBV4-2 with TRBJ1-2; TRBD1 aligns across 10 bases. Per the germline V gene, CDR1 is LGHNA and CDR2 is YNFKEQ. There are 16 residues in the CDR3. The sequenced CDR3 bases are TGCGCCAGCAGCCAAGGGGGGACAGGGGTTCCCTATGGC. This encodes CASSQGGTGVPYG. The full CDR3 is CASSQGGTGVPYGYTF.

This clone has just a few counts. The missing CDR3 end, 3 residues past where the read stops, is filled in from the germline J gene. This chain connects TRBV11-2 to TRBJ2-7; D is possibly TRBD1 (7 bases). The CDR3 loop spans 15 amino acids. Per the germline V gene, CDR1 is SGHAT and CDR2 is FQNNGV. V lost 1 base and J 0 bases, leaving 10 bases between the germline ends. The CDR3 DNA, read in part, is TGTGCCAGCAGCTTAGGGCAGGGGGGCTCCTACGAG. This encodes CASSLGQGGSYE. The whole CDR3 is CASSLGQGGSYEQYF. Supplemented by reference TRBV11-2 and TRBJ2-7, the full variable domain reads EAGVAQSPRYKIIEKRQSVAFWCNPISGHATLYWYQQILGQGPKLLIQFQNNGVVDDSQLPKDRFSAERLKGVDSTLKIQPAKLEDSAVYLCASSLGQGGSYEQYFGPGTRLTVT.

This clone was counted ten times or more. The observed sequence ends 3 residues before the CDR3 terminus, with the missing tail filled in from the germline J gene. The chain recombines TRBV7-9 with TRBJ2-5; D may be TRBD2 (6 bases). The CDR3 is 15 residues long. Trimming cost V 3 bases and J 3 bases, with 14 bases left between them. Per the germline V gene, CDR1 is SEHNR and CDR2 is FQNEAQ (reference sequence). The DNA read from the CDR3 is TGTGCCAGCAGCTTTACGGACTATGGAAAAGAGACC. This codes for CASSFTDYGKET. The full CDR3 sequence reads CASSFTDYGKETQYF.

This clone has at least ten counts. The CDR3 end falls 3 residues outside the read, so it is completed with the germline J gene. The chain has TRBV6-1 and TRBJ1-5; possibly TRBD1 for D (5 bases). The length of the CDR3 is 15 residues. Deletions cut 4 bases from V and 0 bases from J, with 10 bases between. Looked up from germline, CDR1 is MNHNS and CDR2 is SASEGT. Incomplete CDR3 DNA: TGTGCCAGCAGTGTTGACAGTTATAGCAATCAGCCC. Amino acids: CASSVDSYSNQP. The whole CDR3 sequence is CASSVDSYSNQPQHF.

On this clone itself: The read ends 3 residues early relative to the CDR3; the germline J gene fills the gap. The chain is built from TRBV6-1 and TRBJ1-6; tentative D call: TRBD1 (6 bases). Germline V lookup: CDR1 MNHNS, CDR2 SASEGT. This CDR3 is built from 15 residues. Trimming left V 4 bases short and J 7 bases short, with 14 bases between. CDR3 amino acids: CASSGGWGLNSPLHF. The CDR3 bases that were read are TGTGCCAGCAGTGGAGGTTGGGGGCTGAATTCACCC.

This clone was seen many times. The read terminates 3 residues ahead of where the CDR3 ends, so the germline J gene completes it. This chain uses TRBV5-6 with TRBJ2-1, with 8 bases matching TRBD1. V shed 4 bases, J shed 2 bases, and the junction held 5 bases outside the gene matches. Germline assignment: CDR1 SGHDT and CDR2 YYEEEE. This CDR3 is 15 amino acids long. The chain's CDR3 is CASSLDRAPYNEQFF. The part of the CDR3 DNA that was read is TGTGCCAGCAGCCTGGACAGGGCCCCCTACAATGAG.

This clone appeared many times. Read coverage stops 3 residues before the CDR3 terminus; the germline J gene supplies the remainder. The chain combines TRBV5-5 with TRBJ2-7; TRBD2 might be the D (6 bases). Germline V lookup: CDR1 SGHKS, CDR2 YYEKEE (reference sequence). The CDR3 loop spans 15 amino acids. Trimming stripped 5 bases from V and 3 bases from J, with 18 bases between. The sequenced part of the CDR3 DNA is TGTGCCAGCAGGACGGGACTCGCGAGCTACTACGAG. This sequence encodes CASRTGLASYYE. From start to end, the CDR3 is CASRTGLASYYEQYF.

This clone came up many times. One junction end does not reproduce the germline sequence, and a read error may be involved. The CDR3 end falls 3 residues outside the read, so it is completed with the germline J gene. The rearrangement uses TRBV4-2 and TRBJ2-1, with 8 bases fitting TRBD2. Germline CDR1 LGHNA, CDR2 YNFKEQ. The CDR3 covers 17 residues. The DNA read from the CDR3 is TGCGCCAGCAGCCAAAAACTTTCCGGGACTAGGGCCAATGAG. Protein: CASSQKLSGTRANE. From start to end, the CDR3 is CASSQKLSGTRANEQFF.

This clone was seen ten or more times. Read sequence stops 3 residues before the CDR3 end, and the germline J gene provides the missing end. V usage is TRBV5-1 and J usage is TRBJ1-1, with a weak D call TRBD1 (6 bases). CDR3 size: 15 residues. Deletions cut 4 bases from V and 2 bases from J, with 15 bases between. CDR1 is SGHRS and CDR2 is YFSETQ in the germline V gene. The CDR3 sequence: CASSLDGQINTEAFF. The sequenced part of the CDR3 DNA is TGCGCCAGCAGCCTGGACGGACAGATCAACACTGAA.

This clone was counted ten times or more. The read terminates 3 residues ahead of where the CDR3 ends, so the germline J gene completes it. The V gene is TRBV5-1, the J gene TRBJ2-3; D remains ambiguous. V was trimmed by 4 bases and J by 6 bases, leaving 12 bases between them. CDR1 is SGHRS, CDR2 YFSETQ, per germline. The CDR3 is 13 residues long. CDR3 residues: CASSPNGLDTQYF. CDR3 DNA (partial): TGCGCCAGCAGCCCAAATGGGCTCGATACG.

This clone was counted many times. The read stops 3 residues short of the end of the CDR3; the missing end is completed from the germline J gene. The rearrangement joins TRBV2 to TRBJ2-5, with 8 bases identical to TRBD1. V was pared by 6 bases and J by 4 bases, with 10 bases of the junction left unmatched. The CDR3 is 15 amino acids. Germline values: CDR1 SNHLY, CDR2 FYNNEI. CDR3: CASRRGQVGGETQYF. The sequenced part of the CDR3 DNA is TGTGCCAGCAGGAGGGGACAGGTTGGAGGAGAGACC. Together with reference TRBV2 and TRBJ2-5, the CDR3 gives the full variable domain: EPEVTQTPSHQVTQMGQEVILRCVPISNHLYFYWYRQILGQKVEFLVSFYNNEISEKSEIFDDQFSVERPDGSNFTLKIRSTKLEDSAMYFCASRRGQVGGETQYFGPGTRLLVL.

The sample holds many counts of this clone. The observed sequence ends 3 residues before the CDR3 terminus, with the missing tail filled in from the germline J gene. The gene calls are TRBV28 and TRBJ2-1; unclear D gene. The CDR3 contains 15 residues. Per the germline V gene, CDR1 is MDHEN and CDR2 is SYDVKM. Trimming stripped 2 bases from V and 3 bases from J, with 11 bases between. Here the CDR3 reads CASSLVVLNYNEQFF. The CDR3 DNA, read in part, is TGTGCCAGCAGTTTAGTAGTGCTCAACTACAATGAG.

In its sample, this clone was seen many times. The read halts 3 residues ahead of the CDR3 end, with the missing end drawn from the germline J gene. The chain combines TRBV10-3 with TRBJ2-7; 7 bases are a match to TRBD1. The V gene's germline CDR1 is ENHRY and CDR2 SYGVKD. The V segment lost 4 bases and the J segment 0 bases; nucleotides outside the gene matches: 3. This CDR3 is built from 14 residues. The covered CDR3 bases are TGTGCCATCAGTGGACAGGGTGGCTCCTACGAG. Translation gives CAISGQGGSYE. The whole CDR3 reads CAISGQGGSYEQYF.

This clone was seen repeatedly, ten times or more. The sequence runs out 3 residues before the end of the CDR3; the remainder is reconstructed from the germline J gene. The gene calls are TRBV5-1 and TRBJ2-2, with D possibly matching TRBD2 (6 bases). With 3 bases removed from V and 0 bases from J, the gap between germline ends came to 9 bases. Per the germline V gene, CDR1 is SGHRS and CDR2 is YFSETQ. CDR3 size: 15 residues. CDR3 loop: CASSWGEPNTGELFF. The covered CDR3 bases are TGCGCCAGCAGCTGGGGGGAACCGAACACCGGGGAG. Full variable domain (remainder filled in from reference TRBV5-1 and TRBJ2-2): KAGVTQTPRYLIKTRGQQVTLSCSPISGHRSVSWYQQTPGQGLQFLFEYFSETQRNKGNFPGRFSGRQFSNSRSEMNVSTLELGDSALYLCASSWGEPNTGELFFGEGSRLTVL.

On this clone: The DNA ends 3 residues before the CDR3 does, and the rest of the CDR3 is filled in from the germline J gene. This specimen includes other DNA sequences encoding the same CDR3. This chain connects TRBV20-1 to TRBJ2-7, with a tentative D call TRBD1 (6 bases). Germline assignment: CDR1 DFQATT and CDR2 SNEGSKA (reference sequence). V dropped 0 bases and J dropped 4 bases, with 16 bases sitting between them. The CDR3 consists of 15 residues. CDR3 sequence reads: CSARDRQALGYEQYF. CDR3 DNA, as far as it was read: TGCAGTGCTAGAGATAGACAGGCCTTGGGGTACGAG.

On this clone itself: The read ends 3 residues shy of where the CDR3 ends; the end is completed using the germline J gene. The rearrangement uses TRBV10-3 and TRBJ2-7; TRBD1 matches 10 bases. The V and J ends lost 2 bases and 2 bases, in that order; junction bases with no gene match: 0. Per the germline V gene, CDR1 is ENHRY and CDR2 is SYGVKD. This CDR3 contains 14 residues. The sequenced CDR3 bases are TGTGCCATCAGTGAGGGACAGGGGGCCTACGAG. Translating gives CAISEGQGAYE. The CDR3, in full, reads CAISEGQGAYEQYF.

In its sample, this clone was seen many times. The covered CDR3 bases are TGTGCCAGCAGCTTTCGGGGGGACAATGAG. Protein: CASSFRGDNE. The whole CDR3 protein is CASSFRGDNEQFF. V and J are TRBV7-2 and TRBJ2-1; TRBD2 agrees at 7 bases. The CDR3 extends 3 residues past the end of the read, so its final part is completed from the germline J gene. The V gene's germline CDR1 is SGHTA and CDR2 FQGNSA. The CDR3 length is 13 residues. Trimming removed 3 bases from V and 5 bases from J; junction bases left unmatched: 1.

This clone came up many times. The read ends 3 residues shy of where the CDR3 ends; the end is completed using the germline J gene. The V gene is TRBV19, the J gene TRBJ2-7; 8 bases match TRBD2. V shed 9 bases, J shed 5 bases, and the junction held 12 bases outside the gene matches. CDR3 length: 14 amino acids. CDR1 is LNHDA, CDR2 SQIVND, per germline (reference sequence). CDR3 bases read: TGTGCCAGGTGCCGAGCGGGAGAGAAAAACGAG. Amino acid sequence: CARCRAGEKNE. Given in full, the CDR3 is CARCRAGEKNEQYF.

This clone was observed at least ten times. The CDR3 goes on 3 residues after the read ends, and that part is filled in from the germline J gene. The chain is built from TRBV29-1 and TRBJ1-1; weak D call: TRBD1 (6 bases). The CDR3 consists of 13 residues. Germline lookup yields CDR1 SQVTM and CDR2 ANQGSEA. The V end lost 6 bases, the J end lost 3 bases, and 14 bases lay between the germline ends. CDR3: CSVNGQTYTEAFF. The covered CDR3 bases are TGCAGCGTAAACGGACAGACATACACTGAA.

This clone was seen repeatedly, ten times or more. The read stops 3 residues short of the end of the CDR3; the missing end is completed from the germline J gene. V and J are TRBV5-1 and TRBJ2-1, with TRBD2 matching 9 bases. CDR3 length: 18 residues. Trimming cost V 8 bases and J 4 bases; bases outside gene matches: 19. Per the germline V gene, CDR1 is SGHRS and CDR2 is YFSETQ. The CDR3 loop reads CASTSGTSRSQLYNEQFF. The CDR3 DNA, read in part, is TGCGCCAGTACTTCTGGGACTAGCAGATCCCAGCTTTACAATGAG.